The 30 T cell receptor beta chains in this list originate from one sample, sequenced in a study of high-grade serous ovarian cancer treatment subgroups. Measured with immunoSEQ multiplex PCR; TCRdb has only the in-frame clones, and not every one. The data hold approximately 9,600 clones, with less than 80% observed a single time. The tumor samples were collected prior to definitive surgery or chemotherapy. Material: tumor tissue. Source of these receptors: a human donor with high-grade serous ovarian cancer.

This clone has a handful of counts. J is TRBJ2-2 and V is TRBV6-5; D is undetermined. This CDR3 has 12 residues. The V and J ends lost 5 bases and 8 bases respectively, with 9 bases between them. From germline, CDR1 is MNHEY and CDR2 SVGAGI. CDR3 amino acids: CASSEPPGELFF. DNA of the CDR3: TGTGCCAGCAGTGAACCCCCGGGGGAGCTGTTTTTT.

There are a few counts of this clone. The chain links TRBV5-4 to TRBJ2-6; D might be TRBD1 (6 bases). This CDR3 has 17 residues. Deletions cut 4 bases from V and 0 bases from J, with 14 bases between. CDR1 and CDR2 (germline): SGHNT, YYREEE (reference sequence). The DNA for the CDR3 is TGTGCCAGCAGCCTGACAGGATTAGCCTCTGGGGCCAACGTCCTGACTTTC. It yields the protein CASSLTGLASGANVLTF.

The rearrangement links TRBV5-1 to TRBJ2-5; TRBD1 might be the D (6 bases). The end of the DNA aligns better with TRBJ2-7, so the J call may be wrong. The germline V gene has CDR1 SGHRS and CDR2 YFSETQ. The CDR3 covers 13 residues. Written as DNA, the CDR3 is TGCGCCAGCAGTATTAGGGGGTCCTACGAGCAGTACTTC. Its translation: CASSIRGSYEQYF.

The chain is built from TRBV9 and TRBJ2-3; TRBD2 might be the D (6 bases). Germline CDR1 SGDLS, CDR2 YYNGEE. The ends were cut back, 4 bases at V and 0 bases at J, with 9 bases in the middle. The CDR3 contains 14 residues. The CDR3 DNA sequence: TGTGCCAGCAGCTCGGAGGGGAGCACAGATACGCAGTATTTT. Amino acid sequence: CASSSEGSTDTQYF.

The chain links TRBV5-4 to TRBJ2-7, with D perhaps matching TRBD2 (6 bases). V lost 2 bases and J 3 bases, leaving 18 bases between the germline ends. Germline CDR1 reads SGHNT; CDR2 reads YYREEE (reference sequence). The CDR3 consists of 16 residues. CDR3 coding DNA: TGTGCCAGCAGCTTAGGGACTCGACTTGGGGACTACGAGCAGTACTTC. Amino acids: CASSLGTRLGDYEQYF.

The chain uses TRBV11-1 and TRBJ2-7; D ambiguous. Germline loops: CDR1 SGHAT, CDR2 FQDESV (reference sequence). The CDR3 has 13 amino acids. V was shortened by 1 base and J by 2 bases, with 6 bases between the two germline ends. This CDR3 reads CASSLVGTYEQYF. DNA of the CDR3: TGTGCCAGCAGCTTAGTTGGAACCTACGAGCAGTACTTC. The full variable domain, completed using reference TRBV11-1 and TRBJ2-7, is EAEVAQSPRYKITEKSQAVAFWCDPISGHATLYWYRQILGQGPELLVQFQDESVVDDSQLPKDRFSAERLKGVDSTLKIQPAELGDSAMYLCASSLVGTYEQYFGPGTRLTVT.

This rearrangement joins TRBV18 to TRBJ2-1, with a weak D call TRBD2 (5 bases). The length of the CDR3 is 13 residues. Germline lookup yields CDR1 KGHSH and CDR2 LQKENI. The germline V and J ends were trimmed by 3 bases and 10 bases, with 13 bases remaining between them. For the CDR3, the DNA is TGTGCCAGCTCACCTGTTCCTAGAGGGGAGCAGTTCTTC. This translates into CASSPVPRGEQFF.

In DNA form, the CDR3 reads TGTGCCAGCAGCGCCCGGGACAGCCCCTACAATGAGCAGTTCTTC. Amino acids: CASSARDSPYNEQFF. The chain combines TRBV9 with TRBJ2-1; 7 positions match TRBD1. This CDR3 contains 15 residues. Germline V gives CDR1 SGDLS, CDR2 YYNGEE. V lost 3 bases to trimming and J lost 2 bases; unmatched junction nucleotides: 5.

CDR3 sequence: CASSYSGAVGYTF. The CDR3 DNA follows: TGTGCCAGCAGTTACTCAGGGGCTGTCGGCTACACCTTC. This sequence joins TRBV6-5 and TRBJ1-2; TRBD1 might be the D (5 bases). The CDR3 loop spans 13 amino acids. Trimming took off 0 bases at V and 8 bases at J, with 10 bases between the two ends. In germline, CDR1 is MNHEY, CDR2 SVGAGI.

This clone was seen a few times. V usage is TRBV6-5 and J usage is TRBJ2-3, with D perhaps matching TRBD2 (5 bases). The CDR3 runs 15 residues. Per the germline V gene, CDR1 is MNHEY and CDR2 is SVGAGI. Deletions cut 4 bases from V and 0 bases from J, with 11 bases between. CDR3 amino acids: CASSLAGKSTDTQYF. DNA of the CDR3: TGTGCCAGCAGTTTAGCCGGGAAGAGCACAGATACGCAGTATTTT.

The chain recombines TRBV5-1 with TRBJ2-3; possible D gene TRBD2, 6 bases. Germline CDR1 is SGHRS and CDR2 is YFSETQ. The CDR3 runs 14 residues. V gave up 9 bases and J gave up 5 bases, with 19 bases separating them. CDR3 coding DNA: TGCGCCACCAAACTAACAGGAGGGGAAGATACGCAGTATTTT. This translates into CATKLTGGEDTQYF.

This clone has just a few counts. This chain links TRBV2 with TRBJ2-1; 8 bases fit TRBD2. The V and J ends lost 5 bases and 3 bases, in that order; junction bases with no gene match: 9. The CDR3 runs 16 residues. Germline CDR1 reads SNHLY; CDR2 reads FYNNEI. The CDR3 DNA reads as TGTGCCAGCAGTTTTCTAAGCGGGAGTCACTACAATGAGCAGTTCTTC. It specifies CASSFLSGSHYNEQFF.

The rearrangement joins TRBV9 to TRBJ2-1; either TRBD1 or TRBD2 may supply D (6 bases each). The length of the CDR3 is 15 residues. CDR1 SGDLS and CDR2 YYNGEE come from the germline V gene. With 3 bases removed from V and 0 bases from J, the gap between germline ends came to 10 bases. This CDR3 is CASSGGTSSYNEQFF. The CDR3 nucleotides read TGTGCCAGCAGCGGCGGGACAAGCTCCTACAATGAGCAGTTCTTC.

V usage is TRBV21-1 and J usage is TRBJ1-2; the table's D gene call, TRBD1, was not cross checked with the DNA. TRBV21-1 is described as a pseudogene. The CDR3 has 17 residues. CDR3: CASSKHRGRVEKYGYTF. The CDR3 nucleotides read TGTGCCAGCAGCAAACACAGGGGGCGGGTCGAGAAATATGGCTACACCTTC.

This clone occurred a few times. This chain links TRBV7-9 with TRBJ1-1; the match to TRBD1 covers 8 bases. Germline CDR1 reads SEHNR; CDR2 reads FQNEAQ (reference sequence). V dropped 3 bases and J dropped 0; count of bases not matched to a gene: 9. The CDR3 spans 17 residues. CDR3 region: CASSFARPGGLNTEAFF. CDR3 DNA sequence: TGTGCCAGCAGCTTTGCCCGGCCAGGGGGCCTGAACACTGAAGCTTTCTTT.

The chain has TRBV2 and TRBJ2-3; D is perhaps TRBD2 (6 bases). CDR3 length: 13 amino acids. Per the germline V gene, CDR1 is SNHLY and CDR2 is FYNNEI. Trimming pared 4 bases from V and 3 bases from J, leaving 8 bases between. Here the CDR3 reads CASSGGGTDTQYF. CDR3 bases: TGTGCCAGCAGTGGGGGAGGTACAGATACGCAGTATTTT. Drawing the rest from reference TRBV2 and TRBJ2-3, the complete variable domain is EPEVTQTPSHQVTQMGQEVILRCVPISNHLYFYWYRQILGQKVEFLVSFYNNEISEKSEIFDDQFSVERPDGSNFTLKIRSTKLEDSAMYFCASSGGGTDTQYFGPGTRLTVL.

The V call is TRBV7-8, the J call TRBJ2-5; D perhaps matches TRBD2 (6 bases). CDR1 is SGHVS, CDR2 FQNEAQ, per germline. The germline V and J ends were trimmed by 1 base and 5 bases, with 8 bases remaining between them. The CDR3 loop spans 13 amino acids. CDR3 loop: CASSLGLAETQYF. The CDR3 DNA reads as TGTGCCAGCAGCTTAGGTCTAGCGGAGACCCAGTACTTC.

The gene calls are TRBV7-9 and TRBJ2-5; D uncertain. V was trimmed by 1 base and J by 5 bases, leaving 14 bases between them. Germline loops: CDR1 SEHNR, CDR2 FQNEAQ (reference sequence). This CDR3 has 15 amino acids. CDR3 loop: CASSLVMGSWETQYF. The DNA of the CDR3 is TGTGCCAGCAGCTTAGTGATGGGGTCATGGGAGACCCAGTACTTC.

V is TRBV7-2 and J is TRBJ1-4; D gene unclear. V was trimmed by 1 base and J by 8 bases, leaving 11 bases between them. The CDR3 is 14 amino acids. Germline CDR1 reads SGHTA; CDR2 reads FQGNSA. The CDR3 is CASSLVWVSEKLFF. Here the CDR3 DNA reads TGTGCCAGCAGCTTAGTATGGGTTTCGGAAAAACTGTTTTTT. Full variable domain (outside the CDR3, taken from reference TRBV7-2 and TRBJ1-4): GAGVSQSPSNKVTEKGKDVELRCDPISGHTALYWYRQSLGQGLEFLIYFQGNSAPDKSGLPSDRFSAERTGGSVSTLTIQRTQQEDSAVYLCASSLVWVSEKLFFGSGTQLSVL.

This clone was detected a few times. The rearrangement joins TRBV25-1 to TRBJ1-4; a weak D match, TRBD1 (6 bases). The CDR3 runs 15 residues. Germline values: CDR1 MGHDK, CDR2 SYGVNS. The V gene lost 6 bases and the J gene lost 5 bases, with 16 bases spanning the gap. The CDR3 DNA follows: TGTGCCAGCAGCGGATTTAACAGGGACAATGAAAAACTGTTTTTT. Residues: CASSGFNRDNEKLFF. Full variable domain (remainder filled in from reference TRBV25-1 and TRBJ1-4): EADIYQTPRYLVIGTGKKITLECSQTMGHDKMYWYQQDPGMELHLIHYSYGVNSTEKGDLSSESTVSRIRTEHFPLTLESARPSHTSQYLCASSGFNRDNEKLFFGSGTQLSVL.

The chain couples TRBV2 to TRBJ2-1; the match to TRBD2 covers 15 bases. The CDR3 runs 14 residues. Per germline, CDR1 SNHLY and CDR2 FYNNEI. The V and J ends lost 6 bases and 7 bases, in that order; junction bases with no gene match: 1. Here the CDR3 DNA reads TGTGCCAGCAGGGGGACTAGCGGGAGGAATGAGCAGTTCTTC. It yields the protein CASRGTSGRNEQFF.

This rearrangement joins TRBV5-1 to TRBJ1-6, with TRBD1 as a possible D gene (6 bases). V was cut by 4 bases and J by 10 bases, with 15 bases left in between. This CDR3 comprises 14 residues. Germline values: CDR1 SGHRS, CDR2 YFSETQ. CDR3 nucleotide sequence: TGCGCCAGCAGCGCCCGGACAGAAGTATCACCCCTCCACTTT. This gives the protein CASSARTEVSPLHF.

This clone was picked up a small number of times. The CDR3 nucleotides are TGTGCCAGCAGTCTCCGGGACAGGAATAATTCACCCCTCCACTTT. Residues: CASSLRDRNNSPLHF. The chain uses TRBV7-3 and TRBJ1-6; 8 bases are a match to TRBD1. CDR3 size: 15 residues. Per germline, CDR1 SGHTA and CDR2 FQGTGA. The ends lost 6 bases at V and 5 bases at J; junction bases unmatched: 6.

The rearrangement uses TRBV5-4 and TRBJ2-1, with D perhaps TRBD2 (5 bases). This CDR3 is 14 amino acids long. CDR1 is SGHNT, CDR2 YYREEE, per germline (reference sequence). With 3 bases removed from V and 4 bases from J, the gap between germline ends came to 11 bases. As DNA, the CDR3 is TGTGCCAGCAGCTCGCGGGCAGCTTACAATGAGCAGTTCTTC. Encoded protein: CASSSRAAYNEQFF.

A single count supports this clone. The chain recombines TRBV2 with TRBJ2-2, with a weak D call TRBD2 (5 bases). Trimming took 2 bases from V and 13 from J, leaving 14 bases between them. CDR3 length: 13 amino acids. Germline CDR1 SNHLY, CDR2 FYNNEI. CDR3 sequence (DNA): TGTGCCAGCAGTGAACTTTCCACGAGGGTGCTGTTTTTT. As protein: CASSELSTRVLFF. The full variable domain, completed using reference TRBV2 and TRBJ2-2, is EPEVTQTPSHQVTQMGQEVILRCVPISNHLYFYWYRQILGQKVEFLVSFYNNEISEKSEIFDDQFSVERPDGSNFTLKIRSTKLEDSAMYFCASSELSTRVLFFGEGSRLTVL.

The V call is TRBV6-6, the J call TRBJ2-5; 7 nucleotides agree with TRBD1. The CDR3 is made up of 13 amino acids. Germline assignment: CDR1 MNHNY and CDR2 SVGAGI (reference sequence). Trimming at V came to 6 bases and at J to 2 bases, leaving 3 bases not matched to a gene. CDR3 protein: CASSYRGQETQYF. The DNA for the CDR3 is TGTGCCAGCAGCTACAGGGGTCAAGAGACCCAGTACTTC.

This sequence joins TRBV18 and TRBJ1-4; the D is unclear. Trimming removed 6 bases from V and 5 bases from J, with 4 bases in between. This CDR3 is 11 amino acids long. The germline gives CDR1 KGHSH, CDR2 LQKENI. This CDR3 is CASSPNEKLFF. CDR3 DNA: TGTGCCAGCTCGCCGAATGAAAAACTGTTTTTT.

This rearrangement joins TRBV2 to TRBJ2-3; possible D gene TRBD1, 5 bases. Germline V gene sequence: CDR1 SNHLY, CDR2 FYNNEI. Trimming shortened V by 4 bases and J by 4 bases, and 9 bases separated the two germline ends. This CDR3 region has 13 residues. CDR3 DNA sequence: TGTGCCAGCAGTGGGCAGGGCTCAGATACGCAGTATTTT. Its protein product is CASSGQGSDTQYF.

The rearrangement links TRBV4-1 to TRBJ2-4; D is perhaps TRBD2 (6 bases). Deletions cut 4 bases from V and 3 bases from J, with 19 bases between. CDR3 length: 17 amino acids. The germline V gene encodes CDR1 MGHRA and CDR2 YSYEKL. The CDR3 spells CASSPGAGMHFKNIQYF. CDR3 nucleotide sequence: TGCGCCAGCAGCCCTGGGGCGGGGATGCATTTCAAAAACATTCAGTACTTC.

V is TRBV10-3 and J is TRBJ1-1, with a possible D match to TRBD1 (5 bases). V shed 5 bases and J shed 3 bases, with 16 bases lying between them. CDR3 length: 15 amino acids. CDR1 is ENHRY, CDR2 SYGVKD, per germline. The CDR3 sequence: CAISPSRELDTEAFF. The DNA of the CDR3 is TGTGCCATCAGTCCGAGCAGGGAGTTGGACACTGAAGCTTTCTTT.